This TCR beta chain was sequenced in a study of breast tumors, draining lymph nodes, adjacent tissues. Study-wide findings and caveats: Data fit most tumor T cells coming from lymph node, expanding in tumor. Tumor TCR diversity was below lymph nodes but above nontumor tissue.

The lymph nodes were axillary draining lymph nodes from breast cancer patients. This clonotype was observed at least ten times. Its antigen is unidentified. TCRdb re-analysed the multiplex PCR reads in MiXCR, keeping a single row per CDR3 protein. Among 150,000 to 250,000 distinct CDR3 sequences, 31% were seen once, and the ten largest hold 4.3%. Germline assignment: CDR1 SNHLY and CDR2 FYNNEI. Trimming shortened V by 3 bases and J by 4 bases, and 13 bases separated the two germline ends. This CDR3 is built from 15 residues. This receptor was identified in a female donor with breast cancer. Some clones in this sample may be carry-over from other donors' samples. What was sequenced was axillary lymph node tissue. The V gene is TRBV2, the J gene TRBJ1-5, with D maybe TRBD1 (6 bases). In DNA form, the CDR3 reads TGTGCCAGCAGTGATTCGGGACAAGATAATCAGCCCCAGCATTTT. Protein: CASSDSGQDNQPQHF. The whole variable domain, remainder taken from reference TRBV2 and TRBJ1-5, is EPEVTQTPSHQVTQMGQEVILRCVPISNHLYFYWYRQILGQKVEFLVSFYNNEISEKSEIFDDQFSVERPDGSNFTLKIRSTKLEDSAMYFCASSDSGQDNQPQHFGDGTRLSIL.